Sequencing of this T cell receptor (beta chain) was carried out in a study of type 1 and type 2 diabetes patients. Peripheral blood, 7.5 to 10 milliliters per participant, was collected. CDR1 and CDR2 (germline): SNHLY, FYNNEI. V gave up 7 bases and J gave up 2 bases, with 12 bases separating them. The CDR3 is 13 amino acids. PCR was run on genomic DNA. Multiplex PCR with 30 forward and 13 reverse primers amplified the TCR beta CDR3. TCRdb reprocessed the multiplex PCR reads via MiXCR and lists one record per CDR3 protein. The data hold approximately 260,000 distinct CDR3 sequences, with roughly 48% observed a single time.

This chain uses TRBV2 with TRBJ2-7, with D perhaps TRBD1 (5 bases). The sequenced sample was peripheral blood mononuclear cells (PBMCs). The sequence derives from a man younger than 30 with type 2 diabetes. The CDR3 loop reads CASNLARAYEQYF. As DNA, the CDR3 is TGTGCCAGCAATTTGGCCAGGGCCTACGAGCAGTACTTC.